This TCR beta chain was identified in a study of T cells after posttransplantation cyclophosphamide. Study-wide results and limits: TRB overlap between skin or GI tissue T cells and blood was limited. Donor-recipient repertoire similarity was low at 1-2 months, rising over year one. TRB clonality was highly associated with recipient CMV seropositivity and reactivation.

Ten or more counts support this clone. Its antigen is unknown. TCRdb's table, derived via immunoSEQ multiplex PCR, lists solely in-frame clones and lacks some. The sample was found to contain around 5,000 clones, and every one recurs. A marrow graft followed busulfan-fludarabine conditioning, with cyclophosphamide on days +3 and +4. Looked up from germline, CDR1 is SNHLY and CDR2 is FYNNEI. Trimming at V came to 7 bases and at J to 4 bases, leaving 9 bases not matched to a gene. The CDR3 spans 16 residues. The V and J genes are TRBV2 and TRBJ2-1; 11 nucleotides align to TRBD2. The sample in question was PBMCs, obtained after allogeneic stem cell transplant with posttransplant cyclophosphamide. The TCR sequence derives from a male patient between 55 and 70 years old who received an allogeneic stem cell transplant from a related donor, was CMV-positive, and had no GVHD. The graft donor may account for some of the T cells. The chain's CDR3 is CASTFRLAGGYNEQFF. For the CDR3, the DNA is TGTGCCAGCACCTTTAGGTTAGCGGGGGGGTACAATGAGCAGTTCTTC. The variable domain in full, with the rest retrieved from reference TRBV2 and TRBJ2-1, is EPEVTQTPSHQVTQMGQEVILRCVPISNHLYFYWYRQILGQKVEFLVSFYNNEISEKSEIFDDQFSVERPDGSNFTLKIRSTKLEDSAMYFCASTFRLAGGYNEQFFGPGTRLTVL.